This T cell receptor (beta chain) was retrieved from a study of molecular identifiers for immune sequencing clone quantification (dated by TCRdb to the late 2010s). About the investigation overall: For a replicate experiment, RNA from around 20,000 or 100,000 naive CD8 T cells was divided into five aliquots, and four of the five aliquots were sequenced. This methods study used CD8 T cells to benchmark TCR RNA copy counting and molecular-identifier clustering-based TCR repertoire sequencing (MIDCIRS). What the study reported, not specific to this receptor: Naive libraries contained spiked-in Jurkat TCR RNA (approximately ten copies' worth), which is not part of the donor repertoire. Spiked-in Jurkat TCR RNA equivalent to a single cell was reported to be detectable even among over 800,000 naive CD8 T cells. When barcode sub-clustering was left out, chimeric consensus sequences inflated TCR diversity, with chimeras reaching as high as 47%. The sizes of highly expanded clones could end up underestimated when identical TCR molecules share a barcode. In CMV-specific effector cells, over 97% of molecules were held by clones above 20 RNA copies, whereas under 1% of molecules were held by such clones in naive cells. Modeling indicated about 3.1 TCR RNA copies recovered per cell, compared with about ten by digital PCR, which implies a capture efficiency of 25% to 35%.

V is reduced by 0 bases and J by 0 bases, leaving a spacing of 10 bases between them. Spanning cysteine to phenylalanine, the CDR3 consists of 15 amino acids. CDR3 DNA is the only sequence kept; it has 45 bases, read in frame from the first base. Looking up the germline V gene yields CDR1 SGDLS and CDR2 YYNGEE. Libraries of naive CD8 T cells were built from anywhere between about 18,000 and 1,000,000 sorted cells, with 10%, 30% or 50% of the purified RNA used. Naive CD8 T cells were FACS-sorted as CD8+CD4-CCR7+CD45RA+ on a BD FACSAria II into RLT Plus buffer. Around 11 TCR copies' worth of Jurkat RNA were spiked into about 20,000-1,000,000 naive CD8 T cell samples to test detection sensitivity. Enrichment of CD8 T cells was performed with RosetteSep CD8+ T Cell Enrichment Cocktail and Ficoll-Paque, after which ACK red cell lysis was carried out. This clonotype has more than one count but fewer than ten. Its cognate antigen has yet to be identified. Base quality data are lacking; no much larger clone is found one base away.

The method behind the library was PCR. TCRdb records Illumina HiSeq 4000 as the sequencer. Bulk TCR libraries were generated as previously described, with the TCR primers listed in Table S5 used. Total RNA was purified with the Qiagen AllPrep DNA/RNA kit. Before analysis, reads from multiple sequencing runs of the same library were pooled. The authors' analysis ran thus. Reads were retained only if an exact TCR constant sequence was present, and the retained reads were trimmed to 150 nt and grouped according to their 12-nt molecular barcodes. Reads within each barcode group were sub-clustered using a 15% Levenshtein threshold, and quality-weighted consensus sequences were constructed for each RNA molecule. Non-functional sequences were removed, as were lower-count sequences one edit away from another. Based on fitting two negative binomial distributions, any barcode sub-cluster with under 20% of the maximum read count was discarded. TCRdb reanalyzed the raw reads on its own, using fastp at Q25 for trimming and MiXCR for clone calling, and kept in-frame beta chains. When rows share a CDR3 protein, they turn into one entry using the most common DNA and genes. The V and J calls and clone size come from TCRdb's table, not from the authors' own analysis. The sample table records about 640,000 distinct CDR3 sequences; just under 20% of these occur just once. Under 0.95% of the sample rests with the top ten.

The sample was naive CD8+ T cells from blood, with Jurkat cell RNA spiked in. The label giving this sample's cell subset or site can be read as: FACS-sorted CD8+CD4-CCR7+CD45RA+ naive T cells. The V and J segments used are TRBV9 and TRBJ2-7, with no confident D gene call. The source of this sequence is a human donor in good health. Some libraries in this study had Jurkat cell RNA spiked in. The CDR3: CASSVVAESSYEQYF. The base sequence is TGTGCCAGCAGCGTAGTGGCAGAAAGCTCCTACGAGCAGTACTTC.